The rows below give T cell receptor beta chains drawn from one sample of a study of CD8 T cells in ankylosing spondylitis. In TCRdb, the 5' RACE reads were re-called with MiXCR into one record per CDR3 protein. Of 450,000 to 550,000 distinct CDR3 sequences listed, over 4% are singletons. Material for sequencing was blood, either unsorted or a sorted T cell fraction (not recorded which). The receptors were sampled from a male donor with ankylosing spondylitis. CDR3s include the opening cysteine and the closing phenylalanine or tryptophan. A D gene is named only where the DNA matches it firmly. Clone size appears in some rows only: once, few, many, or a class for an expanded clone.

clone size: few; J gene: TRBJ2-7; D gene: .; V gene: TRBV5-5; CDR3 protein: CASGFWAINYEQYF; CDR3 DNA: TGTGCCAGCGGATTTTGGGCTATCAACTACGAGCAGTACTTC
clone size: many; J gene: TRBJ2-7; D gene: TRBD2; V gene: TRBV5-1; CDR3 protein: CASSFSGGPSGEQYF; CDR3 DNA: TGCGCCAGCAGCTTTTCGGGAGGGCCCTCCGGCGAGCAGTACTTC
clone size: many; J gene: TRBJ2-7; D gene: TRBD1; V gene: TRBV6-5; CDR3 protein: CASSYNGQGFYEQYF; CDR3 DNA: TGTGCCAGCAGTTACAACGGACAGGGGTTCTACGAGCAGTACTTC
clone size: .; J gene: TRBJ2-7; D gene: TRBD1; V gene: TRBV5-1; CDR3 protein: CASRQRQGGEYEQYF; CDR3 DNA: TGCGCCAGCAGACAGAGACAGGGGGGTGAGTACGAGCAGTACTTC
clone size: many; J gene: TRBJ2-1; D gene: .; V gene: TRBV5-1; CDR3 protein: CASSRDLYNEQFF; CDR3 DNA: TGCGCCAGCAGCAGGGATCTATACAATGAGCAGTTCTTC
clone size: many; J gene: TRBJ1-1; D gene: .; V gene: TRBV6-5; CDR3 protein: CASSYHYMNTEAFF; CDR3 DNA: TGTGCCAGCAGTTACCACTACATGAACACTGAAGCTTTCTTT
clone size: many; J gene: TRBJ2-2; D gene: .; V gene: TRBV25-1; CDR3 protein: CASSDPSGSLNTGELFF; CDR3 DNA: TGTGCCAGCAGTGACCCGTCCGGGAGTCTGAACACCGGGGAGCTGTTTTTT
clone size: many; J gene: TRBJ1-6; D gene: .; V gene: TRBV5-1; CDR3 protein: CASSLLRFNSPLHF; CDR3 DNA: TGCGCCAGCAGCTTGTTACGGTTTAATTCACCCCTCCACTTT
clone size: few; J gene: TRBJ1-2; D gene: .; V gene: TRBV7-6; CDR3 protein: CASSSNQGFPINYGYTF; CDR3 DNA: TGTGCCAGCAGCTCAAATCAGGGTTTCCCCATTAACTATGGCTACACCTTC
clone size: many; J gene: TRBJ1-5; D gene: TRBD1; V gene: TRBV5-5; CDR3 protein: CASSFAGGLNQPQHF; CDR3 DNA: TGTGCCAGCAGCTTTGCAGGGGGTCTCAATCAGCCCCAGCATTTT